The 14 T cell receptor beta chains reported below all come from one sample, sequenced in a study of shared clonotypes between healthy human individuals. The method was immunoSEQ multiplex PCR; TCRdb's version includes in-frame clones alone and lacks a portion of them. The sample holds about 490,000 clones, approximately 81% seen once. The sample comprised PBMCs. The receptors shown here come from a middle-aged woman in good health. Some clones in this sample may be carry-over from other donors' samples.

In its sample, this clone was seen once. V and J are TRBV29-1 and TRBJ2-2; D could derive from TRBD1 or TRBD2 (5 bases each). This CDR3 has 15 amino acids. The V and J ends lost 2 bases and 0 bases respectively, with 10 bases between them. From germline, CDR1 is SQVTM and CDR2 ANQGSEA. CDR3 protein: CSVEIGAANTGELFF. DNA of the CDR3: TGCAGCGTTGAAATCGGGGCAGCGAACACCGGGGAGCTGTTTTTT.

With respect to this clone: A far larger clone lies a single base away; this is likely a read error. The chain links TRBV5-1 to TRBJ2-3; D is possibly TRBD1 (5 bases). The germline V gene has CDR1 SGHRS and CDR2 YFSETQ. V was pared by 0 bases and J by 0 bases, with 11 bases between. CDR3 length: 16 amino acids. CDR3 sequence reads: CASSLGPGCSTDTQYF. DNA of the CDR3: TGCGCCAGCAGCTTGGGACCAGGGTGTAGCACAGATACGCAGTATTTT.

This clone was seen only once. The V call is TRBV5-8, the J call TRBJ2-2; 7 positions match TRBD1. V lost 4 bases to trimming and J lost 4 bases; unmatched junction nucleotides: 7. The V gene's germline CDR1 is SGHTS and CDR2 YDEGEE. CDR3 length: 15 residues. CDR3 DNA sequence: TGTGCCAGCAGCCCGAGACAGGGTGGCACCGGGGAGCTGTTTTTT. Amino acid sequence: CASSPRQGGTGELFF.

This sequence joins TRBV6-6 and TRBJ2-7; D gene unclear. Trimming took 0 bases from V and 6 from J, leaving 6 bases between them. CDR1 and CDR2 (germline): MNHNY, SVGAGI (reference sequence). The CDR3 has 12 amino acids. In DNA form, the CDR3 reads TGTGCCAGCAGTTACTCGTGGGGCGAGCAGTACTTC. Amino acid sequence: CASSYSWGEQYF.

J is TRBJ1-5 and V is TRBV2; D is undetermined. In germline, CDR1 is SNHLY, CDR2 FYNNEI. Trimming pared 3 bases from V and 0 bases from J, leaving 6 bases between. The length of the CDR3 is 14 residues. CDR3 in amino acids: CASSDLDSNQPQHF. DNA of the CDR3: TGTGCCAGCAGTGATTTGGATAGCAATCAGCCCCAGCATTTT.

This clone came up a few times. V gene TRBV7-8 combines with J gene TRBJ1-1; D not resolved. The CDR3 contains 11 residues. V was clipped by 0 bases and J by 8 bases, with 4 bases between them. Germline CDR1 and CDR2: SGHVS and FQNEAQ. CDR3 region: CASSLAVEAFF. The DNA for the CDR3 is TGTGCCAGCAGCTTAGCCGTGGAAGCTTTCTTT.

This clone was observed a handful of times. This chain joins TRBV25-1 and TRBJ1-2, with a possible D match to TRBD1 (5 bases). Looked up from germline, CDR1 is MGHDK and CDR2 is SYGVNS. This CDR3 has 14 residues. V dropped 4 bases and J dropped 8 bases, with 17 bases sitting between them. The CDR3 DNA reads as TGTGCCAGCAGTGCCCGGGACTTCCGACGAGGCTACACCTTC. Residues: CASSARDFRRGYTF.

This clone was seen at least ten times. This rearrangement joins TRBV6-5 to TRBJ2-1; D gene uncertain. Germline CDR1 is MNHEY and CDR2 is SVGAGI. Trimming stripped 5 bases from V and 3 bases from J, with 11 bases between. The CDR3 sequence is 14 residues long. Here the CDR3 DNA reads TGTGCCAGCAGTACCGGACGAGACTACAATGAGCAGTTCTTC. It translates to CASSTGRDYNEQFF.

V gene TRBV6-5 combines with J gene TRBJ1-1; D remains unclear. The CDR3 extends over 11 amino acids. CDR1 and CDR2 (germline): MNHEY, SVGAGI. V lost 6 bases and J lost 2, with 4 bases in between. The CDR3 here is CASRFNTEAFF. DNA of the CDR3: TGTGCCAGCAGGTTTAACACTGAAGCTTTCTTT.

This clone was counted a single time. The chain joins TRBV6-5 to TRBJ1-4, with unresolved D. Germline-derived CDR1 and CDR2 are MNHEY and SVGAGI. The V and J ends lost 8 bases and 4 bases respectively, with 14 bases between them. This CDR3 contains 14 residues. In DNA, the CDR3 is TGTGCCAGCGGGCATCAGAACAGTAATGAAAAACTGTTTTTT. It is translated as CASGHQNSNEKLFF.

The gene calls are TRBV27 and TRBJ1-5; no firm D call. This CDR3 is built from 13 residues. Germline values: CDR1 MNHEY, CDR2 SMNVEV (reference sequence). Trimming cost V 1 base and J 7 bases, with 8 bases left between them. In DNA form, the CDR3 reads TGTGCCAGCAGTTTATTTGTCGGGCAGCCCCAGCATTTT. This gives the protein CASSLFVGQPQHF.

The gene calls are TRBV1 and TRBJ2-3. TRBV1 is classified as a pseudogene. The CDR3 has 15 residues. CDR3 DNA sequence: TGCACCAGCAGCCAAGATGGGAAATGCACAGATACGCAGTATTTT. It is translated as CTSSQDGKCTDTQYF.

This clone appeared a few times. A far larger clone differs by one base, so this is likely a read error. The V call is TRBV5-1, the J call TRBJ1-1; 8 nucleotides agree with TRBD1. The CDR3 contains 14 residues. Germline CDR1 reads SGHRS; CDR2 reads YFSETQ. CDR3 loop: CASSKWTGNTEALF. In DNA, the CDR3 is TGCGCCAGCAGCAAATGGACAGGGAACACTGAAGCTCTCTTT.

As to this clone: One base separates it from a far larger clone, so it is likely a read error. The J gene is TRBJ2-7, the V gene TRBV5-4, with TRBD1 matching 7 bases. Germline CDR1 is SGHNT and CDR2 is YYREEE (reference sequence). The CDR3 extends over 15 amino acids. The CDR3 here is CASGLAGGSRYEQYF. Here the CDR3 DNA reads TGTGCCAGCGGCTTGGCAGGGGGTTCCCGTTACGAGCAGTACTTC.